The count of the clone carrying this TCR beta chain is one. What it recognizes is unknown. The source of the sample is a study of cytomegalovirus exposure and HLA in healthy donors. Broader study findings: The study labeled approximately 150 TCR beta chains cytomegalovirus-associated. Among TCR sequences, most were rare, though some public TCRs appeared in many donors.

The CDR3 sequence is 17 residues long. CDR1 MNHNS and CDR2 SASEGT come from the germline V gene. J lost 4 bases, V lost 4 bases, and 6 bases had no gene match. TCRdb's table, derived via immunoSEQ multiplex PCR, lists solely in-frame clones and lacks some. The sample has some 140,000 clones, 85% to 90% seen once. The chain is built from TRBV6-1 and TRBJ2-1; 14 nucleotides match TRBD2. The clonotype was recovered from a woman aged 25 to 39 in good health and CMV-seropositive. Specimen: PBMCs. CDR3 sequence (DNA): TGTGCCAGCAGTGGACTAGCGGGAGGGCCCAAGTACAATGAGCAGTTCTTC. Protein product: CASSGLAGGPKYNEQFF.